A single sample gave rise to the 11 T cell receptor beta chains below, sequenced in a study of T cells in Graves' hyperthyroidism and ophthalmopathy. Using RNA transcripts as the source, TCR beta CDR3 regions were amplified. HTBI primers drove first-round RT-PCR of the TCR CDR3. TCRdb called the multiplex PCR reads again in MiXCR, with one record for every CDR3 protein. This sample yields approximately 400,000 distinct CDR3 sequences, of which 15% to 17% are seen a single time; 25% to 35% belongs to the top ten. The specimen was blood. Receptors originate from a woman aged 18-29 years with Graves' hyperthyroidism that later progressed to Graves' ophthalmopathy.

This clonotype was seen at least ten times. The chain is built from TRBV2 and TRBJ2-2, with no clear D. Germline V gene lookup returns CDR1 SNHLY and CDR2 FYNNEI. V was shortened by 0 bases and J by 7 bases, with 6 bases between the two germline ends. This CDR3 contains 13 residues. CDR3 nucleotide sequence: TGTGCCAGCAGTGAAGCGCTGCACGGGGAGCTGTTTTTT. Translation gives CASSEALHGELFF.

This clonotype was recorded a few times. CDR3 sequence reads: CASSLVGIGELFF. The CDR3 nucleotides are TGTGCCAGCAGCTTAGTGGGTATCGGGGAGCTGTTTTTT. This chain connects TRBV7-8 to TRBJ2-2, with D unclear. Trimming removed 1 base at V and 7 bases at J, with 7 bases between. Per germline, CDR1 SGHVS and CDR2 FQNEAQ. This CDR3 is built from 13 residues.

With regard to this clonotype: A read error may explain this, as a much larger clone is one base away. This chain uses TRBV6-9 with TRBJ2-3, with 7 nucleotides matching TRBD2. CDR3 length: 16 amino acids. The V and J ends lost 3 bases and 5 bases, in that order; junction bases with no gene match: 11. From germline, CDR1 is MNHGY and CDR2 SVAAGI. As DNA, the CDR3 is TGTGCCAGCAGTTACGGTAGCGGGCCGTTGGTAGATACGCAGTATTTT. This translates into CASSYGSGPLVDTQYF.

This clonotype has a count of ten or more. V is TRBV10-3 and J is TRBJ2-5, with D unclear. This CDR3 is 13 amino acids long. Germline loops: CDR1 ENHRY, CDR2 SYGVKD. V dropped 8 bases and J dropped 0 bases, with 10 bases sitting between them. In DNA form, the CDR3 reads TGTGCCATCTGGGGTCCCAACCAAGAGACCCAGTACTTC. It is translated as CAIWGPNQETQYF.

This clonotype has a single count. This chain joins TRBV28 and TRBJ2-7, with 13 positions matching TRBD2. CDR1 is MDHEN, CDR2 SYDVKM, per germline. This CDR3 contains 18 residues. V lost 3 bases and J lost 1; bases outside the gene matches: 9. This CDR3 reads CASSLITSGRARSYEQYF. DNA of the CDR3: TGTGCCAGCAGTTTGATCACTAGCGGGAGGGCCAGGTCCTACGAGCAGTACTTC.

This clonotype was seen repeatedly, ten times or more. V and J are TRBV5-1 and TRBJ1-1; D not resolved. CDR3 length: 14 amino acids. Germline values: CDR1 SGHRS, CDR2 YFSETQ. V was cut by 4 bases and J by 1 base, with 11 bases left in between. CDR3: CASSNDIPNTEAFF. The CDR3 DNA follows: TGCGCCAGCAGCAACGACATACCGAACACTGAAGCTTTCTTT.

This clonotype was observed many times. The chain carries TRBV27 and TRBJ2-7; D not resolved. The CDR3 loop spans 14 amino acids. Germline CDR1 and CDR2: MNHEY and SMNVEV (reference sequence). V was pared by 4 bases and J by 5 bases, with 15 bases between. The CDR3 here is CASSSIPSGHEQYF. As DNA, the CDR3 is TGTGCCAGCAGTTCTATCCCCTCCGGTCACGAGCAGTACTTC.

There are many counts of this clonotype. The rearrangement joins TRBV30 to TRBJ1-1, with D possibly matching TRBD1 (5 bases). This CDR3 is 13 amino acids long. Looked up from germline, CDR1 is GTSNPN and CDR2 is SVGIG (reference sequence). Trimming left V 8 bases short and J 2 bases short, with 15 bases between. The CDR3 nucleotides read TGTGCCCACCGGGGCAGTCCAAACACTGAAGCTTTCTTT. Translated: CAHRGSPNTEAFF.

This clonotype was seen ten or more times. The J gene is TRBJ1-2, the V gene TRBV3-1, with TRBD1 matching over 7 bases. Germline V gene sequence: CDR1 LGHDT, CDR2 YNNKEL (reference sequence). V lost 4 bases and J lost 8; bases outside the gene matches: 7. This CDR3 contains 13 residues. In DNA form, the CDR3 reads TGTGCCAGCAGCCTTAGAACAGGGGTCGGCTACACCTTC. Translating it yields CASSLRTGVGYTF. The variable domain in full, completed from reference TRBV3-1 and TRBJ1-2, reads DTAVSQTPKYLVTQMGNDKSIKCEQNLGHDTMYWYKQDSKKFLKIMFSYNNKELIINETVPNRFSPKSPDKAHLNLHINSLELGDSAVYFCASSLRTGVGYTFGSGTRLTVV.

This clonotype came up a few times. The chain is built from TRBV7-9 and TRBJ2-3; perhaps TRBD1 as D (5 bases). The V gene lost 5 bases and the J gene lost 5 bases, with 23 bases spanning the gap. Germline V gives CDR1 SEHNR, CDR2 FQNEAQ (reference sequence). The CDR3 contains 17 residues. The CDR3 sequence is CASSPLWGGRKGDTQYF. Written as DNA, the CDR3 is TGTGCCAGCAGCCCCCTCTGGGGCGGCAGAAAAGGAGATACGCAGTATTTT.

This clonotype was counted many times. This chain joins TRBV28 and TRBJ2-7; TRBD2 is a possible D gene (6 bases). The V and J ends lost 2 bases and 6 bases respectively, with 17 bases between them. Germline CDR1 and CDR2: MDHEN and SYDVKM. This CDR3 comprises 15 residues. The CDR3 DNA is TGTGCCAGCAGTTTAACGTCGGGGGATGGGCGCGAGCAGTACTTC. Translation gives CASSLTSGDGREQYF.